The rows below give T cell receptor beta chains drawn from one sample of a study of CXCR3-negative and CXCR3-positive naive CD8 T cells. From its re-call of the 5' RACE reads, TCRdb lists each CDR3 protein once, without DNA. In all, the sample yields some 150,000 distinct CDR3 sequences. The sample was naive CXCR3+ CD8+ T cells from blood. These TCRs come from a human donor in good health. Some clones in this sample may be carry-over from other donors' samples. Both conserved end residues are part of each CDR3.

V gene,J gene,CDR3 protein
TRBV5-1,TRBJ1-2,CASSPAGGRDYGYTF
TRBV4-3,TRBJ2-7,CASSPGLYYEQYF
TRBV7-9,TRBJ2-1,CASIPPGGYEQFF
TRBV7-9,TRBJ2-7,CASSLYLGGGDEQYF
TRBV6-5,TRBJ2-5,CASSYSTVRQETQYF
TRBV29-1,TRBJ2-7,CSVEGDRIYEQYF
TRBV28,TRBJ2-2,CASSLQGLNTGELFF
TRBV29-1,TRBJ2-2,CSVEASSSGELFF
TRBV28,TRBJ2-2,CVSSSVTGELFF
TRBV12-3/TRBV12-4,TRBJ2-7,CASSSGQEQYF
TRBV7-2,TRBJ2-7,CASTPHRESSYEQYF
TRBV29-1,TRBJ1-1,CSVVGTGGSNTEAFF
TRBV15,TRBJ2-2,CATSSPIGMEGNTGELFF